Listed here are 29 T cell receptor beta chains from one sample, sequenced in a study of T cells after yellow fever vaccination. Via MiXCR, TCRdb re-called the 5' RACE reads, giving one row per CDR3 protein. Of some 390,000 distinct CDR3 sequences in the sample, 15% to 20% were seen once. Sequences were derived from PBMCs, sampled before the yellow fever booster vaccination. All receptors come from a man aged 18 to 30 who received the YFV17D yellow fever vaccine.

This clonotype was counted ten times or more. The rearrangement links TRBV27 to TRBJ2-3; D is uncertain. The CDR3 extends over 11 amino acids. From germline, CDR1 is MNHEY and CDR2 SMNVEV (reference sequence). With 8 bases removed from V and 6 bases from J, the gap between germline ends came to 9 bases. The CDR3 spells CASRLGDTQYF. CDR3 bases: TGTGCCAGCCGATTGGGGGATACGCAGTATTTT.

The genes are TRBV10-1 and TRBJ2-2; TRBD1 or TRBD2 may be the D gene (5 bases each). The CDR3 has 14 residues. V dropped 6 bases and J dropped 7 bases, with 15 bases sitting between them. CDR1 and CDR2 from the germline V gene are WNHNN and SYGVQD (reference sequence). The CDR3 sequence: CASSDLPRGGELFF. The CDR3 nucleotides are TGCGCCAGCAGCGACCTCCCGAGGGGCGGGGAGCTGTTTTTT.

The chain's CDR3 is CASSFNGLSYEQYF. CDR3 in DNA: TGTGCCAGCAGCTTTAACGGGCTCTCCTACGAGCAGTACTTC. V and J are TRBV7-2 and TRBJ2-7; D is uncertain. CDR3 length: 14 residues. In germline, CDR1 is SGHTA, CDR2 FQGNSA. Trimming left V 3 bases short and J 0 bases short, with 9 bases between.

This clonotype has a handful of counts. The chain employs TRBV5-1 and TRBJ2-1, with 7 positions matching TRBD1. V lost 0 bases to trimming and J lost 5 bases; unmatched junction nucleotides: 5. Germline-derived CDR1 and CDR2 are SGHRS and YFSETQ. The CDR3 is made up of 15 amino acids. CDR3 in amino acids: CASSLAGTANNEQFF. The CDR3 coding sequence is TGCGCCAGCAGCTTGGCCGGGACAGCTAACAATGAGCAGTTCTTC.

This clonotype was picked up a small number of times. V and J are TRBV20-1 and TRBJ1-5; D is unresolved. CDR3 size: 13 residues. Trimming stripped 3 bases from V and 7 bases from J, with 13 bases between. The germline CDR1 and CDR2 sequences are DFQATT and SNEGSKA (reference sequence). CDR3 region: CSASRPLMQPQHF. CDR3 in DNA: TGCAGTGCTAGTAGGCCACTAATGCAGCCCCAGCATTTT.

The V call is TRBV12-3 or TRBV12-4, the J call TRBJ2-3, with D unclear. CDR3 size: 16 residues. Trimming removed 1 base from V and 0 bases from J, with 11 bases in between. The CDR3 DNA follows: TGTGCCAGCAGTTTAGGGGCCCATCGTAGCACAGATACGCAGTATTTT. It translates to CASSLGAHRSTDTQYF.

The table lists this clonotype with many counts. The V gene is TRBV6-5, the J gene TRBJ2-1; 7 nucleotides agree with TRBD2. V gave up 5 bases and J gave up 0 bases; unmatched junction bases: 4. CDR3 length equals 15 residues. The germline gives CDR1 MNHEY, CDR2 SVGAGI. CDR3 bases: TGTGCCAGCAGTCGTACGGGGGGCTCCTACAATGAGCAGTTCTTC. It specifies CASSRTGGSYNEQFF.

J is TRBJ1-6 and V is TRBV5-1; D gene ambiguous. There are 13 residues in the CDR3. CDR1 and CDR2 (germline): SGHRS, YFSETQ. V lost 2 bases and J lost 9, with 9 bases in between. The CDR3 region is CASSFTEGSPLHF. CDR3 DNA sequence: TGCGCCAGCAGCTTCACAGAGGGTTCACCCCTCCACTTT.

This clonotype was observed a few times. The genes are TRBV5-1 and TRBJ2-2; 11 bases fit TRBD2. V dropped 5 bases and J dropped 3; count of bases not matched to a gene: 3. Germline loops: CDR1 SGHRS, CDR2 YFSETQ. The CDR3 runs 15 residues. The chain's CDR3 is CASRTSGEYTGELFF. The CDR3 DNA sequence: TGCGCCAGCAGGACTAGCGGGGAATACACCGGGGAGCTGTTTTTT.

This chain links TRBV27 with TRBJ2-3; 8 bases agree with TRBD1. Germline CDR1 reads MNHEY; CDR2 reads SMNVEV (reference sequence). The CDR3 runs 17 residues. The V and J ends lost 8 bases and 3 bases, in that order; junction bases with no gene match: 16. CDR3 nucleotide sequence: TGTGCCAGCTCAAAGGGGGCTGCGGACAGGGTAACAGATACGCAGTATTTT. Translated: CASSKGAADRVTDTQYF.

This clonotype was detected a few times. The rearrangement links TRBV13 to TRBJ2-7; unclear D gene. Per germline, CDR1 PRHDT and CDR2 FYEKMQ (reference sequence). The CDR3 spans 11 residues. Trimming removed 2 bases from V and 6 bases from J, with 5 bases in between. The CDR3 reads CASSLRAEQYF. The CDR3 DNA reads TGTGCCAGCAGCTTACGTGCCGAGCAGTACTTC.

The chain employs TRBV30 and TRBJ1-5; D ambiguous. The germline V gene encodes CDR1 GTSNPN and CDR2 SVGIG (reference sequence). CDR3 size: 15 residues. Trimming took 0 bases from V and 5 from J, leaving 14 bases between them. The CDR3 nucleotides are TGTGCCTGGAGTGTTGGTCAGGAGTTCTATCAGCCCCAGCATTTT. As protein: CAWSVGQEFYQPQHF.

The rearrangement links TRBV2 to TRBJ2-7; 11 positions match TRBD1. J gave up 3 bases and V 6 bases, and 4 bases lay outside the gene matches. The CDR3 is made up of 14 amino acids. Germline assignment: CDR1 SNHLY and CDR2 FYNNEI. The CDR3 nucleotides read TGTGCCAGCAGCAAGGACAGGGGGCTCTACGAGCAGTACTTC. Its protein is CASSKDRGLYEQYF.

V usage is TRBV10-3 and J usage is TRBJ1-1, with 10 bases identical to TRBD1. From germline, CDR1 is ENHRY and CDR2 SYGVKD. The CDR3 consists of 13 residues. Losses at the gene ends were 4 bases for V and 4 bases for J; bases not matched to a gene: 0. The CDR3 region has the DNA TGTGCCATCAGTGGGACAGGGGGCACTGAAGCTTTCTTT. It specifies CAISGTGGTEAFF.

This clonotype was found a few times. The J gene is TRBJ1-5, the V gene TRBV20-1; perhaps TRBD1 as D (6 bases). The CDR3 spans 13 residues. The germline V gene encodes CDR1 DFQATT and CDR2 SNEGSKA (reference sequence). Trimming took off 4 bases at V and 7 bases at J, with 14 bases between the two ends. The chain's CDR3 is CSAISGAGQPQHF. CDR3 coding DNA: TGCAGTGCTATCTCAGGGGCCGGCCAGCCCCAGCATTTT.

This clonotype was detected a few times. The rearrangement uses TRBV7-3 and TRBJ2-2; 8 bases are a match to TRBD1. Unmatched junction bases numbered 7, after V lost 5 bases and J lost 5 bases. CDR1 is SGHTA, CDR2 FQGTGA, per germline. This CDR3 has 15 amino acids. The CDR3 here is CASSPSRTGTGELFF. CDR3 DNA: TGTGCCAGCAGCCCATCCCGGACAGGGACCGGGGAGCTGTTTTTT.

This clonotype turned up a few times. This chain joins TRBV4-1 and TRBJ2-2; D possibly matches TRBD1 or TRBD2 (5 bases each). Trimming cost V 1 base and J 2 bases, with 8 bases left between them. CDR1 MGHRA and CDR2 YSYEKL come from the germline V gene. This CDR3 has 15 residues. The CDR3 DNA reads as TGCGCCAGCAGCCAAGGAGGGGTCAACACCGGGGAGCTGTTTTTT. It yields the protein CASSQGGVNTGELFF.

This clonotype was seen repeatedly, ten times or more. The chain recombines TRBV20-1 with TRBJ2-7, with 10 bases fitting TRBD1. V was pared by 4 bases and J by 6 bases, with 9 bases of the junction left unmatched. The CDR3 consists of 14 residues. In germline, CDR1 is DFQATT, CDR2 SNEGSKA (reference sequence). The chain's CDR3 is CSATWDRGASEQYF. The CDR3 DNA reads TGCAGTGCTACTTGGGACAGGGGAGCCTCCGAGCAGTACTTC.

V and J are TRBV15 and TRBJ1-1; 7 bases are shared with TRBD1. This CDR3 comprises 15 residues. Losses at the gene ends were 0 bases for V and 1 base for J; bases not matched to a gene: 2. CDR1 is LNHNV and CDR2 is YYDKDF in the germline V gene (reference sequence). CDR3 DNA: TGTGCCACCAGCAGAGAGGACAGGTGGAACACTGAAGCTTTCTTT. Amino acid sequence: CATSREDRWNTEAFF.

The rearrangement uses TRBV20-1 and TRBJ1-5; D remains unclear. Per the germline V gene, CDR1 is DFQATT and CDR2 is SNEGSKA (reference sequence). V was trimmed by 3 bases and J by 0 bases, leaving 15 bases between them. The CDR3 runs to 16 residues. The CDR3 bases are TGCAGTGCTAGGGTTGGGTCGGGGTATAGCAATCAGCCCCAGCATTTT. Its protein is CSARVGSGYSNQPQHF.

This clonotype has just a few counts. The genes are TRBV6-5 and TRBJ1-2, with TRBD1 as a possible D gene (5 bases). V was clipped by 5 bases and J by 4 bases, with 11 bases between them. The germline V gene has CDR1 MNHEY and CDR2 SVGAGI. The CDR3 spans 13 residues. The CDR3 loop reads CASSPGSPYGYTF. The CDR3 nucleotides read TGTGCCAGCAGTCCAGGGTCCCCCTATGGCTACACCTTC.

There are a few counts of this clonotype. The rearrangement joins TRBV5-1 to TRBJ2-6; D gene uncertain. Germline CDR1 and CDR2: SGHRS and YFSETQ. The CDR3 totals 14 residues. Trimming shortened V by 0 bases and J by 4 bases, and 5 bases separated the two germline ends. In DNA form, the CDR3 reads TGCGCCAGCAGCTTGGAGAGGGGGGCCAACGTCCTGACTTTC. This sequence encodes CASSLERGANVLTF.

This clonotype showed up many times. The gene calls are TRBV4-3 and TRBJ2-5; D might be TRBD1 (6 bases). Germline V CDR1 and CDR2: LGHNA, YSLEER. V was clipped by 3 bases and J by 5 bases, with 10 bases between them. This CDR3 contains 13 residues. The CDR3 DNA reads TGCGCCAGCAGCCACGACAGGTGGGAGACCCAGTACTTC. Its protein product is CASSHDRWETQYF.

This clonotype has a handful of counts. The chain has TRBV9 and TRBJ2-5; a weak D match, TRBD2 (7 bases). Looked up from germline, CDR1 is SGDLS and CDR2 is YYNGEE. The V end was cut by 4 bases, the J end by 5 bases, with 15 bases between. The CDR3 is 14 residues long. The CDR3 DNA is TGTGCCAGCAGCCCAGCCGGGGGGCTGGAGACCCAGTACTTC. Its translation: CASSPAGGLETQYF.

This clonotype was seen ten or more times. The V call is TRBV5-1, the J call TRBJ2-5; weak D call: TRBD2 (5 bases). The CDR3 is made up of 14 amino acids. Germline loops: CDR1 SGHRS, CDR2 YFSETQ. Trimming shortened V by 0 bases and J by 2 bases, and 8 bases separated the two germline ends. The CDR3 sequence is CASSLGGRQETQYF. The CDR3 DNA sequence: TGCGCCAGCAGCTTGGGCGGGCGACAAGAGACCCAGTACTTC. The whole variable domain, filled in from reference TRBV5-1 and TRBJ2-5, reads KAGVTQTPRYLIKTRGQQVTLSCSPISGHRSVSWYQQTPGQGLQFLFEYFSETQRNKGNFPGRFSGRQFSNSRSEMNVSTLELGDSALYLCASSLGGRQETQYFGPGTRLLVL.

This clonotype has ten or more counts. The chain joins TRBV18 to TRBJ2-3; D unclear. Germline-derived CDR1 and CDR2 are KGHSH and LQKENI. The V end was cut by 2 bases, the J end by 3 bases, with 3 bases between. CDR3 length: 12 amino acids. CDR3 coding DNA: TGTGCCAGCTCACCAGAGACAGATACGCAGTATTTT. It yields the protein CASSPETDTQYF.

The sample holds many counts of this clonotype. CDR3 region: CASSLLRTEAFF. The CDR3 nucleotides are TGTGCCAGCAGCTTGCTCCGCACTGAAGCTTTCTTT. The chain combines TRBV5-5 with TRBJ1-1; D gene ambiguous. Trimming cost V 1 base and J 4 bases, with 5 bases left between them. The CDR3 runs to 12 residues. Germline values: CDR1 SGHKS, CDR2 YYEKEE (reference sequence).

The rearrangement uses TRBV7-9 and TRBJ2-3; TRBD1 might be the D (6 bases). The length of the CDR3 is 15 residues. Germline V gene data show CDR1 as SEHNR and CDR2 as FQNEAQ (reference sequence). Trimming stripped 5 bases from V and 1 base from J, with 13 bases between. The CDR3, as DNA: TGTGCCAGCAGCGCCACAGGGTCCCGCACAGATACGCAGTATTTT. Translation gives CASSATGSRTDTQYF.

This clonotype was picked up a small number of times. As DNA, the CDR3 is TGTGCCAGCAGCCAAGATGTACGGGCCTATGGGGCCAACGTCCTGACTTTC. This gives the protein CASSQDVRAYGANVLTF. The chain links TRBV4-2 to TRBJ2-6; D is unclear. CDR1 is LGHNA, CDR2 YNFKEQ, per germline. The CDR3 loop spans 17 amino acids. Trimming took 0 bases from V and 3 from J, leaving 12 bases between them.